The rows below give T cell receptor beta chains drawn from one sample of a study of blood T cell repertoires in COVID-19. Profiled with immunoSEQ multiplex PCR; TCRdb holds only in-frame clones, not every one. The table records approximately 490,000 clones, about nine tenths of them present only once. Material for sequencing was PBMCs or T cells enriched from blood (not recorded which). These receptors all stem from a woman between 18 and 29 years old who had recovered from COVID-19. CDR3s include the opening cysteine and the closing phenylalanine or tryptophan. D genes are given only for firm matches. The listing skips clone size in some rows; elsewhere it reads once, few, many or a size class.

D gene: NA
J gene: TRBJ1-5
V gene: TRBV19
clone size: once
CDR3 protein: CASSIVGGSNQPQHF
CDR3 DNA: TGTGCCAGTAGTATAGTGGGCGGGAGCAATCAGCCCCAGCATTTT

D gene: NA
J gene: TRBJ2-2
V gene: TRBV11-2
clone size: NA
CDR3 protein: CASSLDKLANTGELFF
CDR3 DNA: TGTGCCAGCAGCTTAGACAAGCTAGCGAACACCGGGGAGCTGTTTTTT

D gene: NA
J gene: TRBJ2-3
V gene: TRBV12-3/TRBV12-4
clone size: NA
CDR3 protein: CASSSLFHTQYF
CDR3 DNA: TGTGCCAGCAGTTCCCTTTTCCATACGCAGTATTTT

D gene: NA
J gene: TRBJ1-1
V gene: TRBV18
clone size: NA
CDR3 protein: CASSPPGGSTEAFF
CDR3 DNA: TGTGCCAGCTCACCACCTGGGGGGAGCACTGAAGCTTTCTTT

D gene: TRBD1
J gene: TRBJ2-7
V gene: TRBV7-9
clone size: NA
CDR3 protein: CASSLGQNIYEQYF
CDR3 DNA: TGTGCCAGCAGCTTGGGACAGAATATCTACGAGCAGTACTTC

D gene: NA
J gene: TRBJ1-1
V gene: TRBV2
clone size: NA
CDR3 protein: CASSLRIQNTEAFF
CDR3 DNA: TGTGCCAGCAGTCTGAGGATACAGAACACTGAAGCTTTCTTT

D gene: NA
J gene: TRBJ1-3
V gene: TRBV11-2
clone size: NA
CDR3 protein: CASSLVRPSLTGNTIYF
CDR3 DNA: TGTGCCAGCAGCTTAGTGAGGCCCTCCTTGACTGGAAACACCATATATTTT

D gene: NA
J gene: TRBJ1-1
V gene: TRBV18
clone size: NA
CDR3 protein: CASSPDQGTEAFF
CDR3 DNA: TGTGCCAGCTCACCCGACCAGGGCACTGAAGCTTTCTTT

D gene: TRBD2
J gene: TRBJ2-7
V gene: TRBV5-1
clone size: NA
CDR3 protein: CASSLGLADYYEQYF
CDR3 DNA: TGCGCCAGCAGCTTGGGGCTAGCGGATTACTACGAGCAGTACTTC

D gene: NA
J gene: TRBJ2-3
V gene: TRBV21-1
clone size: NA
CDR3 protein: CASLAGGGDTQYF
CDR3 DNA: TGTGCCAGCCTAGCGGGGGGTGGGGATACGCAGTATTTT

D gene: TRBD1
J gene: TRBJ2-5
V gene: TRBV7-7
clone size: NA
CDR3 protein: CASSLSLGQGETQYF
CDR3 DNA: TGTGCCAGCAGCTTGAGCCTTGGACAGGGGGAGACCCAGTACTTC

D gene: TRBD1
J gene: TRBJ2-7
V gene: TRBV29-1
clone size: few
CDR3 protein: CSVAVGQGYEQYF
CDR3 DNA: TGCAGCGTTGCGGTGGGACAGGGCTACGAGCAGTACTTC

D gene: NA
J gene: TRBJ2-5
V gene: TRBV6-1
clone size: NA
CDR3 protein: CASSEGDSRETQYF
CDR3 DNA: TGTGCCAGCAGTGAAGGGGACTCAAGGGAGACCCAGTACTTC

D gene: TRBD1
J gene: TRBJ1-4
V gene: TRBV6-5
clone size: NA
CDR3 protein: CASRSTGRSVKLFF
CDR3 DNA: TGTGCCAGCAGGTCGACAGGGCGCTCGGTAAAACTGTTTTTT

D gene: NA
J gene: TRBJ1-3
V gene: TRBV7-9
clone size: NA
CDR3 protein: CASSLTGEGGNTIYF
CDR3 DNA: TGTGCCAGCAGCCTGACCGGGGAGGGCGGAAACACCATATATTTT

D gene: NA
J gene: TRBJ2-4
V gene: TRBV19
clone size: NA
CDR3 protein: CASTTDPGSAKNIQYF
CDR3 DNA: TGTGCCAGTACCACCGACCCAGGTTCAGCCAAAAACATTCAGTACTTC

D gene: TRBD1
J gene: TRBJ1-1
V gene: TRBV5-5
clone size: NA
CDR3 protein: CASSPSQGLLNTEAFF
CDR3 DNA: TGTGCCAGCAGCCCCTCACAGGGGCTTTTGAACACTGAAGCTTTCTTT

D gene: TRBD1
J gene: TRBJ1-5
V gene: TRBV19
clone size: NA
CDR3 protein: CASNRRDRGTNQPQHF
CDR3 DNA: TGTGCCAGTAACCGAAGGGACAGGGGGACAAATCAGCCCCAGCATTTT

D gene: NA
J gene: TRBJ2-7
V gene: TRBV12-5
clone size: NA
CDR3 protein: CASGLDQLDSYEQYF
CDR3 DNA: TGTGCTAGTGGTTTGGACCAACTCGACAGCTACGAGCAGTACTTC

D gene: TRBD2
J gene: TRBJ2-2
V gene: TRBV11-3
clone size: NA
CDR3 protein: CASSAYSGGARNTGELFF
CDR3 DNA: TGTGCCAGCAGCGCTTATAGCGGGGGGGCCAGGAACACCGGGGAGCTGTTTTTT

D gene: NA
J gene: TRBJ2-7
V gene: TRBV28
clone size: NA
CDR3 protein: CASSSFDRESYEQYF
CDR3 DNA: TGTGCCAGCAGTTCCTTCGACCGGGAATCCTACGAGCAGTACTTC

D gene: TRBD1
J gene: TRBJ1-6
V gene: TRBV10-3
clone size: NA
CDR3 protein: CATRQGADNSPLHF
CDR3 DNA: TGTGCCACGCGACAGGGGGCGGATAATTCACCCCTCCACTTT

D gene: NA
J gene: TRBJ1-1
V gene: TRBV10-3
clone size: NA
CDR3 protein: CAISDGGRDTEAFF
CDR3 DNA: TGTGCCATCAGTGACGGGGGGAGGGACACTGAAGCTTTCTTT

D gene: NA
J gene: TRBJ2-7
V gene: TRBV10-1
clone size: NA
CDR3 protein: CASSESSEGEQYF
CDR3 DNA: TGCGCCAGCAGTGAGTCGAGCGAGGGCGAGCAGTACTTC

D gene: TRBD2
J gene: TRBJ2-1
V gene: TRBV7-2
clone size: NA
CDR3 protein: CASSHRTSGVYEQFF
CDR3 DNA: TGTGCCAGCAGCCATAGGACTAGCGGGGTCTATGAGCAGTTCTTC